The next 13 T cell receptor beta chains were all read from a single sample in a study of T cell responses to AZD1222 COVID-19 vaccine. Repertoires were generated with immunoSEQ multiplex PCR, while TCRdb's copy carries only in-frame clones and drops some. The sample lists about 120,000 clones, 92% seen once, with about 1.6% in the top ten. Sequenced material: peripheral blood, taken 28 days after the second AZD1222 dose. The receptors stem from an adult who received the AZD1222 COVID-19 vaccine.

The gene calls are TRBV19 and TRBJ1-6; 7 bases align to TRBD1. CDR1 is LNHDA, CDR2 SQIVND, per germline (reference sequence). This CDR3 region has 16 residues. The J segment lost 3 bases and the V segment lost 2 bases, leaving 4 bases of the junction unmatched. The CDR3, as DNA: TGTGCCAGTAGTATAACGACAGGGAGCTATAATTCACCCCTCCACTTT. This translates into CASSITTGSYNSPLHF.

This clone is a singleton in its sample. This chain connects TRBV18 to TRBJ1-5; D is uncertain. V was clipped by 6 bases and J by 0 bases, with 9 bases between them. Looked up from germline, CDR1 is KGHSH and CDR2 is LQKENI. The CDR3 spans 14 residues. CDR3 in amino acids: CASSPTVSNQPQHF. The CDR3 region has the DNA TGTGCCAGCTCCCCGACGGTTAGCAATCAGCCCCAGCATTTT.

This chain uses TRBV27 with TRBJ2-7; D gene ambiguous. Germline CDR1 reads MNHEY; CDR2 reads SMNVEV (reference sequence). The CDR3 loop spans 11 amino acids. V shed 6 bases and J shed 0 bases, with 3 bases lying between them. The CDR3 DNA is TGTGCCAGCAGGCACTCCTACGAGCAGTACTTC. Residues: CASRHSYEQYF.

The rearrangement links TRBV27 to TRBJ1-1; 9 positions agree with TRBD1. Looked up from germline, CDR1 is MNHEY and CDR2 is SMNVEV (reference sequence). This CDR3 has 13 amino acids. The V segment lost 6 bases and the J segment 5 bases; nucleotides outside the gene matches: 4. The CDR3 bases are TGTGCCAGCAGAGGGACAGGGTTTACTGAAGCTTTCTTT. Its protein is CASRGTGFTEAFF.

The CDR3 spells CASRTGGRKTQYF. The CDR3 DNA follows: TGTGCCAGCAGAACAGGGGGCAGGAAGACCCAGTACTTC. The chain combines TRBV6-5 with TRBJ2-5, with 9 bases fitting TRBD1. Germline-derived CDR1 and CDR2 are MNHEY and SVGAGI. Trimming cost V 6 bases and J 6 bases; bases outside gene matches: 5. The CDR3 length is 13 residues.

The J gene is TRBJ2-3, the V gene TRBV20-1, with no clear D. The V end was cut by 2 bases, the J end by 2 bases, with 2 bases between. Looked up from germline, CDR1 is DFQATT and CDR2 is SNEGSKA (reference sequence). This CDR3 is built from 11 residues. CDR3 sequence: CSARNTDTQYF. In DNA form, the CDR3 reads TGCAGTGCTAGAAACACAGATACGCAGTATTTT.

This rearrangement joins TRBV7-8 to TRBJ2-7; D gene ambiguous. V gave up 1 base and J gave up 4 bases, with 8 bases separating them. This CDR3 is built from 13 residues. From germline, CDR1 is SGHVS and CDR2 FQNEAQ. CDR3 protein: CASSLGPLYEQYF. The CDR3, as DNA: TGTGCCAGCAGCTTAGGACCTCTTTACGAGCAGTACTTC.

This chain joins TRBV7-2 and TRBJ2-7, with D perhaps TRBD2 (6 bases). Trimming cost V 5 bases and J 2 bases, with 16 bases left between them. Germline V lookup: CDR1 SGHTA, CDR2 FQGNSA. The CDR3 is 15 amino acids. This CDR3 reads CASSPDTSQPYEQYF. Written as DNA, the CDR3 is TGTGCCAGCAGCCCTGACACTAGCCAACCCTACGAGCAGTACTTC.

The gene calls are TRBV28 and TRBJ1-6; D call uncertain. This CDR3 region has 15 residues. V lost 1 base and J lost 8, with 12 bases in between. Germline CDR1 MDHEN, CDR2 SYDVKM. In DNA form, the CDR3 reads TGTGCCAGCAGTTTATCATCCTTTCTCTATTCACCCCTCCACTTT. Protein sequence: CASSLSSFLYSPLHF.

This sequence joins TRBV5-8 and TRBJ1-1; 7 bases are shared with TRBD1. V was pared by 3 bases and J by 1 base, with 15 bases of the junction left unmatched. The CDR3 loop spans 18 amino acids. Germline values: CDR1 SGHTS, CDR2 YDEGEE. The CDR3 sequence: CASSWGTGQLAQNTEAFF. The CDR3 DNA follows: TGTGCCAGCAGCTGGGGCACGGGACAGCTAGCCCAGAACACTGAAGCTTTCTTT. The complete variable domain, with remaining parts taken from reference TRBV5-8 and TRBJ1-1, reads EAGVTQSPTHLIKTRGQQATLRCSPISGHTSVYWYQQALGLGLQFLLWYDEGEERNRGNFPPRFSGRQFPNYSSELNVNALELEDSALYLCASSWGTGQLAQNTEAFFGQGTRLTVV.

The chain links TRBV5-4 to TRBJ1-1; D gene ambiguous. Germline loops: CDR1 SGHNT, CDR2 YYREEE (reference sequence). The CDR3 contains 14 residues. V lost 3 bases, J lost 2 bases, and 11 bases lay in between. The CDR3 bases are TGTGCCAGCAGCTGGAGGACGCCAAACACTGAAGCTTTCTTT. Protein: CASSWRTPNTEAFF.

The chain is built from TRBV3-1 (or the pseudogene TRBV3-2) and TRBJ2-1; TRBD2 agrees at 15 bases. This CDR3 has 16 amino acids. Germline values: CDR1 LGHDT, CDR2 YNNKEL (reference sequence). After removal of 5 bases from V and 8 bases from J, the junction contained 7 bases not matched to a gene. This CDR3 reads CASSAMGLAGGYEQFF. Here the CDR3 DNA reads TGTGCCAGCAGCGCAATGGGACTAGCGGGAGGATATGAGCAGTTCTTC.

This clone turned up a few times. The gene calls are TRBV2 and TRBJ2-7, with D possibly matching TRBD2 (6 bases). Germline CDR1 reads SNHLY; CDR2 reads FYNNEI. With 8 bases removed from V and 1 base from J, the gap between germline ends came to 15 bases. This CDR3 contains 14 residues. The CDR3 nucleotides read TGTGCCAGCGGGGGAAAGGCGGGATCCTACGAGCAGTACTTC. It yields the protein CASGGKAGSYEQYF.